Following are 14 T cell receptor beta chains from one sample sequenced in a study of early T cells in non-severe SARS-CoV-2 infection. Using its own MiXCR run on the 5' RACE reads, TCRdb lists one record per CDR3 protein. The sample holds fewer than 70,000 distinct CDR3 sequences, 10% to 15% seen once. Sequencing was carried out using whole blood. These receptors all stem from an adult who was a healthcare worker with PCR-confirmed SARS-CoV-2 infection or an uninfected control (not recorded which).

The J gene is TRBJ2-5, the V gene TRBV29-1, with TRBD1 matching 7 bases. The V segment lost 6 bases and the J segment 3 bases; nucleotides outside the gene matches: 4. Germline V gene sequence: CDR1 SQVTM, CDR2 ANQGSEA. The CDR3 is 12 residues long. In nucleotides, the CDR3 is TGCAGCGTCAAAACAGGGGAAGAGACCCAGTACTTC. It encodes CSVKTGEETQYF.

This clonotype was observed at least ten times. The chain carries TRBV15 and TRBJ2-2; D perhaps matches TRBD1 (6 bases). With 1 base removed from V and 4 bases from J, the gap between germline ends came to 7 bases. Germline assignment: CDR1 LNHNV and CDR2 YYDKDF (reference sequence). This CDR3 contains 14 residues. CDR3 coding DNA: TGTGCCACCAGCAGAGCCAGGGGCACCGGGGAGCTGTTTTTT. Translating gives CATSRARGTGELFF.

This clonotype was seen at least ten times. The V call is TRBV7-3, the J call TRBJ2-3; D remains ambiguous. The CDR3 is 16 amino acids. Germline values: CDR1 SGHTA, CDR2 FQGTGA. Trimming stripped 1 base from V and 0 bases from J, with 11 bases between. Here the CDR3 reads CASSLNPTLSTDTQYF. In nucleotides, the CDR3 is TGTGCCAGCAGCTTAAACCCTACCCTAAGCACAGATACGCAGTATTTT.

This clonotype was counted many times. The rearrangement uses TRBV21-1 and TRBJ2-1; the DNA was not used to check the table's D call, TRBD2. TRBV21-1 is marked as a pseudogene. This CDR3 comprises 17 residues. As DNA, the CDR3 is TGTGCCAGCAGCAAAAGGGAGGGGAGGGGACTCAGCTATGAGCAGTTCTTC. Protein product: CASSKREGRGLSYEQFF.

The chain combines TRBV6-5 with TRBJ1-1, with no clear D. Germline V gene lookup returns CDR1 MNHEY and CDR2 SVGAGI. The CDR3 covers 15 residues. V lost 7 bases and J 5 bases, leaving 20 bases between the germline ends. The CDR3 DNA is TGTGCCAGCATCAAAAAGGCCTCAAGTTGGACTGAAGCTTTCTTT. The encoded protein is CASIKKASSWTEAFF.

This clonotype was counted a few times. This chain links TRBV7-9 with TRBJ2-7; TRBD1 agrees at 7 bases. Trimming took 5 bases from V and 0 from J; bases not matched to a gene: 7. Germline V gene lookup returns CDR1 SEHNR and CDR2 FQNEAQ (reference sequence). The length of the CDR3 is 15 residues. In nucleotides, the CDR3 is TGTGCCAGCAGCATCGGACAGGCGATCTCCTACGAGCAGTACTTC. Translated, it gives CASSIGQAISYEQYF.

The chain employs TRBV30 and TRBJ2-7, with 7 bases identical to TRBD1. The CDR3 extends over 12 amino acids. Trimming cost V 4 bases and J 3 bases; bases outside gene matches: 3. The V gene's germline CDR1 is GTSNPN and CDR2 SVGIG (reference sequence). The CDR3 DNA reads as TGTGCCTGGACCCAGGGGGTCTACGAGCAGTACTTC. It encodes CAWTQGVYEQYF.

In this sample, this clonotype turned up many times. The chain links TRBV11-1 to TRBJ1-1, with D tentatively TRBD1 (6 bases). This CDR3 is 16 amino acids long. Between the trimmed V and J ends, which lost 4 bases and 5 bases, there was a span of 20 bases. Germline V lookup: CDR1 SGHAT, CDR2 FQDESV (reference sequence). CDR3 protein: CASSSPLGRRGTEAFF. As DNA, the CDR3 is TGTGCCAGCAGCTCCCCGTTGGGGCGCAGGGGTACTGAAGCTTTCTTT.

A remark on this clonotype: This may be a read error, as it is one base from a much larger clone. The chain joins TRBV29-1 to TRBJ2-7; D might be TRBD1 (6 bases). CDR3 length equals 13 residues. Trimming took 0 bases from V and 3 from J, leaving 9 bases between them. CDR1 is SQVTM and CDR2 is ANQGSEA in the germline V gene. The CDR3 reads CSVEDSGHYEQYF. The CDR3, as DNA: TGCAGCGTTGAAGACTCGGGACACTACGAGCAGTACTTC.

This clonotype was counted ten times or more. The J gene is TRBJ1-3, the V gene TRBV5-1; D is possibly TRBD1 (5 bases). The CDR3 runs to 15 residues. V was clipped by 2 bases and J by 0 bases, with 9 bases between them. Germline V CDR1 and CDR2: SGHRS, YFSETQ. CDR3 protein: CASSFWGGSGNTIYF. As DNA, the CDR3 is TGCGCCAGCAGCTTTTGGGGGGGCTCTGGAAACACCATATATTTT.

The rearrangement joins TRBV10-2 to TRBJ1-4, with no clear D. Between the trimmed V and J ends, which lost 7 bases and 5 bases, there was a span of 5 bases. Germline lookup yields CDR1 WSHSY and CDR2 SAAADI. CDR3 length: 11 amino acids. The CDR3 spells CASTGNEKLFF. The CDR3 DNA is TGCGCCAGCACGGGAAATGAAAAACTGTTTTTT.

This clonotype has at least ten counts. CDR3 region: CASSGSQGAGTGELFF. CDR3 DNA: TGTGCCAGCAGTGGGTCACAGGGGGCCGGGACCGGGGAGCTGTTTTTT. V is TRBV6-2 or TRBV6-3 and J is TRBJ2-2, with TRBD1 matching over 9 bases. Germline loops: CDR1 MNHEY, CDR2 SVGEGT. The CDR3 contains 16 residues. V lost 5 bases, J lost 5 bases, and 9 bases stayed unmatched.

This clonotype has a handful of counts. The J gene is TRBJ2-3, the V gene TRBV6-5; 11 nucleotides match TRBD2. Germline trimming cut 6 bases from V and 5 bases from J; bases unmatched to any gene: 7. This CDR3 region has 15 residues. Germline assignment: CDR1 MNHEY and CDR2 SVGAGI. The CDR3 protein is CASRLAGGLGDTQYF. In nucleotides, the CDR3 is TGTGCCAGCAGATTAGCGGGGGGGCTGGGAGATACGCAGTATTTT.

This clonotype was counted ten times or more. The chain has TRBV12-3 or TRBV12-4 and TRBJ1-1; a possible D gene is TRBD1 (6 bases). The CDR3 contains 11 residues. V dropped 9 bases and J dropped 5 bases, with 10 bases sitting between them. CDR3 sequence (DNA): TGTGCCAGTAGTAGGGGGACTGAAGCTTTCTTT. It yields the protein CASSRGTEAFF.